The 21 T cell receptor beta chains below come from one sample, sequenced in a study of blood T cell dynamics during melanoma immunotherapy. Here immunoSEQ multiplex PCR was the method, and the copy in TCRdb shows in-frame clones only, minus some. In the table there are roughly 10,000 clones, roughly 80% of which are singletons. As for time point: week 3, after first cycle of checkpoint inhibitor. The sample in question was blood, obtained from a patient treated with checkpoint blockade. The receptors were sampled from a human donor with melanoma.

CDR3 DNA sequence: TGTGCCAGCAGACAGGGGACAGGTCAAGAGACCCAGTACTTC. It specifies CASRQGTGQETQYF. The chain is built from TRBV7-2 and TRBJ2-5; 8 nucleotides align to TRBD1. The CDR3 covers 14 residues. Losses at the gene ends were 6 bases for V and 2 bases for J; bases not matched to a gene: 5. The germline CDR1 and CDR2 sequences are SGHTA and FQGNSA.

This clone was detected only a few times. V gene TRBV4-1 combines with J gene TRBJ1-5; D remains ambiguous. CDR3 length equals 16 residues. Germline V gene sequence: CDR1 MGHRA, CDR2 YSYEKL. Trimming cost V 0 bases and J 0 bases, with 9 bases left between them. The CDR3 DNA is TGCGCCAGCAGCCAAGATCAAGAAAGTAGCAATCAGCCCCAGCATTTT. Translating it yields CASSQDQESSNQPQHF.

In this sample, this clone turned up once. V usage is TRBV19 and J usage is TRBJ2-2, with D hard to call. V was clipped by 7 bases and J by 2 bases, with 8 bases between them. The CDR3 has 13 residues. CDR1 is LNHDA, CDR2 SQIVND, per germline (reference sequence). The CDR3 bases are TGTGCCAGTATCGGCTCTAACACCGGGGAGCTGTTTTTT. Translated: CASIGSNTGELFF.

This chain connects TRBV28 to TRBJ2-7; possible D gene TRBD2, 5 bases. Germline V gives CDR1 MDHEN, CDR2 SYDVKM. The V and J ends lost 5 bases and 1 base respectively, with 15 bases between them. The CDR3 is 15 residues long. CDR3 nucleotides: TGTGCCAGCAGTCCCTCGGGGTCCTTGTCCTACGAGCAGTACTTC. It codes for CASSPSGSLSYEQYF.

The count of this clone is one. This sequence joins TRBV19 and TRBJ2-1, with 8 positions matching TRBD2. The CDR3 is made up of 14 amino acids. CDR1 LNHDA and CDR2 SQIVND come from the germline V gene (reference sequence). J lost 7 bases, V lost 5 bases, and 7 bases had no gene match. The CDR3 coding sequence is TGTGCCAGTAGTTTTACTAGCGGTCTAAATGAGCAGTTCTTC. Translation gives CASSFTSGLNEQFF.

The CDR3 is CASSERGPPDEQYF. The CDR3 DNA reads TGTGCCAGCAGTGAACGGGGACCCCCGGACGAGCAGTACTTC. The V call is TRBV6-5, the J call TRBJ2-7; either TRBD1 or TRBD2 may fit D (5 bases each). Trimming pared 5 bases from V and 5 bases from J, leaving 16 bases between. The CDR3 is 14 residues long. The germline V gene has CDR1 MNHEY and CDR2 SVGAGI.

This clone was observed a few times. The chain recombines TRBV7-6 with TRBJ1-2; no clear D gene. The V gene's germline CDR1 is SGHVS and CDR2 FNYEAQ. V gave up 0 bases and J gave up 4 bases, with 12 bases separating them. The CDR3 loop spans 15 amino acids. The CDR3 DNA is TGTGCCAGCAGCTTAGCGACCACAGCCCTCTATGGCTACACCTTC. It yields the protein CASSLATTALYGYTF.

This sequence joins TRBV19 and TRBJ1-2; 9 bases are a match to TRBD1. The CDR3 is made up of 14 amino acids. From germline, CDR1 is LNHDA and CDR2 SQIVND (reference sequence). V shed 5 bases and J 6 bases; nucleotides not matched to a gene: 7. DNA of the CDR3: TGTGCCAGTAGTTCGGCAACAGGGGGCCATGGCTACACCTTC. Amino acids: CASSSATGGHGYTF.

The gene calls are TRBV4-2 and TRBJ1-1; TRBD1 matches at 8 bases. The CDR3 covers 15 residues. V gave up 0 bases and J gave up 11 bases; unmatched junction bases: 11. Germline CDR1 LGHNA, CDR2 YNFKEQ. CDR3 bases: TGTGCCAGCAGCCAAGAGCCAGGGGGCGGTTTTGGGGCTTTCTTT. It yields the protein CASSQEPGGGFGAFF.

This rearrangement joins TRBV11-2 to TRBJ2-3; D not certain. V lost 0 bases and J 10 bases, leaving 2 bases between the germline ends. Germline V gene sequence: CDR1 SGHAT, CDR2 FQNNGV. This CDR3 is built from 10 residues. The CDR3 DNA reads as TGTGCCAGCAGCTTAGAAGCGCAGTATTTT. Protein product: CASSLEAQYF.

The chain is built from TRBV4-1 and TRBJ2-3, with D perhaps TRBD2 (7 bases). Germline-derived CDR1 and CDR2 are MGHRA and YSYEKL. V shed 3 bases and J shed 5 bases, with 21 bases lying between them. The CDR3 runs to 17 residues. The DNA of the CDR3 is TGCGCCAGCAGCCAGACTCTAGGAGGGGGAGGGAGAGATACGCAGTATTTT. This encodes CASSQTLGGGGRDTQYF.

On this clone itself: One end of the junction does not line up with germline, which may come from a read error. The V and J genes are TRBV5-4 and TRBJ2-3; weak D call: TRBD2 (6 bases). Germline CDR1 SGHNT, CDR2 YYREEE (reference sequence). This CDR3 is 15 amino acids long. CDR3 protein: CASRLAAGSTDTQYF. The CDR3 coding sequence is TGCGCCAGCAGGCTCGCGGCGGGGTCCACAGATACGCAGTATTTT.

The gene calls are TRBV10-3 and TRBJ1-1; a weak D match, TRBD1 (6 bases). V gave up 6 bases and J gave up 5 bases, with 16 bases separating them. Germline V gene sequence: CDR1 ENHRY, CDR2 SYGVKD. The CDR3 contains 14 residues. DNA of the CDR3: TGTGCCATCAGCGGACGGGGGGCGCGGACTGAAGCTTTCTTT. Protein product: CAISGRGARTEAFF.

This chain joins TRBV30 and TRBJ2-1; TRBD2 matches 10 bases. Per germline, CDR1 GTSNPN and CDR2 SVGIG (reference sequence). V lost 7 bases and J lost 6; bases outside the gene matches: 6. The CDR3 is 13 amino acids. The CDR3 DNA sequence: TGTGCCTCCAAAGCGGGGGGGCTCAATGAGCAGTTCTTC. Its protein product is CASKAGGLNEQFF.

This sequence joins TRBV18 and TRBJ2-5; 11 bases are shared with TRBD2. CDR1 and CDR2 from the germline V gene are KGHSH and LQKENI. The CDR3 is made up of 17 amino acids. V lost 3 bases and J lost 2; bases outside the gene matches: 8. CDR3 sequence: CASSPKGLAAIQETQYF. The CDR3 DNA reads TGTGCCAGCTCACCCAAGGGACTAGCGGCGATACAAGAGACCCAGTACTTC. The full variable domain, rest sourced from reference TRBV18 and TRBJ2-5, is NAGVMQNPRHLVRRRGQEARLRCSPMKGHSHVYWYRQLPEEGLKFMVYLQKENIIDESGMPKERFSAEFPKEGPSILRIQQVVRGDSAAYFCASSPKGLAAIQETQYFGPGTRLLVL.

This sequence joins TRBV4-2 and TRBJ2-1; 8 positions agree with TRBD2. Unmatched junction bases numbered 4, after V lost 1 base and J lost 5 bases. Germline V CDR1 and CDR2: LGHNA, YNFKEQ. The CDR3 has 15 amino acids. CDR3 protein: CASSQASTSDNEQFF. CDR3 DNA sequence: TGTGCCAGCAGCCAAGCGTCGACTAGCGACAATGAGCAGTTCTTC.

This clone appeared a single time. This chain links TRBV7-7 with TRBJ2-3; 11 bases are a match to TRBD1. Germline V gene sequence: CDR1 SSHAT, CDR2 FNYEAQ (reference sequence). The length of the CDR3 is 14 residues. V lost 5 bases, J lost 5 bases, and 3 bases stayed unmatched. The CDR3 is CASSPGTGGDTQYF. DNA for the CDR3: TGTGCCAGCAGCCCGGGGACAGGGGGAGATACGCAGTATTTT.

The genes are TRBV7-9 and TRBJ2-3; TRBD2 matches 13 bases. Unmatched junction bases numbered 9, after V lost 5 bases and J lost 10 bases. Germline-derived CDR1 and CDR2 are SEHNR and FQNEAQ (reference sequence). The CDR3 spans 15 residues. The DNA for the CDR3 is TGTGCCAGCAGCCCACTAGCGGGGGGGCAACCAGCGCAGTATTTT. It encodes CASSPLAGGQPAQYF.

This clone was recorded once. This chain connects TRBV4-1 to TRBJ2-5, with no clear D. V was trimmed by 1 base and J by 3 bases, leaving 9 bases between them. This CDR3 comprises 14 residues. CDR1 and CDR2 from the germline V gene are MGHRA and YSYEKL. CDR3 DNA sequence: TGCGCCAGCAGCCAAGTAGTTTTAAAAGAGACCCAGTACTTC. Its translation is CASSQVVLKETQYF.

The V call is TRBV5-1, the J call TRBJ1-2, with D tentatively TRBD1 (5 bases). Looked up from germline, CDR1 is SGHRS and CDR2 is YFSETQ. V dropped 6 bases and J dropped 6 bases, with 18 bases sitting between them. The CDR3 totals 14 residues. The DNA for the CDR3 is TGCGCCAGCAAGTTCGTACTGGGGCAGGATGGCTACACCTTC. Protein sequence: CASKFVLGQDGYTF.

This rearrangement joins TRBV7-2 to TRBJ2-7; no reliable D call. V was trimmed by 5 bases and J by 4 bases, leaving 9 bases between them. CDR1 and CDR2 from the germline V gene are SGHTA and FQGNSA. CDR3 size: 12 residues. CDR3 coding DNA: TGTGCCAGCAGCCCCCTTTTGTACGAGCAGTACTTC. Protein sequence: CASSPLLYEQYF.